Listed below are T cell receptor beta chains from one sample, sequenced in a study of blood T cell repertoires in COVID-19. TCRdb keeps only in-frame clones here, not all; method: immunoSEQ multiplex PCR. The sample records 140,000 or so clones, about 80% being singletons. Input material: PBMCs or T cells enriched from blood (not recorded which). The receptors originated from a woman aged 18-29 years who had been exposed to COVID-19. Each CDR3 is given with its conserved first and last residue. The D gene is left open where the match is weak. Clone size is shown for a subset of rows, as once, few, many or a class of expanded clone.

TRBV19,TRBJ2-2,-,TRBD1,CASSSGQGAGTGELFF,TGTGCCAGTAGTTCGGGACAGGGGGCGGGCACCGGGGAGCTGTTTTTT
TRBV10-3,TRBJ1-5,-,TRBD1,CAISEQQGAGQPQHF,TGTGCCATCAGTGAGCAACAGGGGGCAGGACAGCCCCAGCATTTT
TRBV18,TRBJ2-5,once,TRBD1,CASSWGQGKETQYF,TGTGCCAGCTCGTGGGGACAGGGTAAAGAGACCCAGTACTTC
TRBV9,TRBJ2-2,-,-,CASSVFLNTGELFF,TGTGCCAGCAGCGTATTTCTGAACACCGGGGAGCTGTTTTTT
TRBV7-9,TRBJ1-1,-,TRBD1,CASSLGQERPEAFF,TGTGCCAGCAGCTTGGGACAGGAAAGGCCTGAAGCTTTCTTT
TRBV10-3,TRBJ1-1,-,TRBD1,CAISGGQGGNTEAFF,TGTGCCATCAGTGGGGGACAGGGTGGGAACACTGAAGCTTTCTTT
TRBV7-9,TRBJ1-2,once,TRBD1,CASSPPTGSNYGYTF,TGTGCCAGCAGCCCCCCGACAGGGAGTAACTATGGCTACACCTTC
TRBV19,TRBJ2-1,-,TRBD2,CASSVGLAGVRFF,TGTGCCAGTAGTGTTGGACTAGCGGGAGTGCGGTTCTTC
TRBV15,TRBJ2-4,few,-,CATSREAGGRTKNIQYF,TGTGCCACCAGCAGAGAGGCGGGTGGGCGAACCAAAAACATTCAGTACTTC
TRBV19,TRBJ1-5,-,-,CASSIDQEEQPQHF,TGTGCCAGTAGTATAGATCAGGAGGAGCAGCCCCAGCATTTT
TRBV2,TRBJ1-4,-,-,CASSDEGRPGKLFF,TGTGCCAGCAGTGATGAGGGCCGGCCAGGAAAACTGTTTTTT
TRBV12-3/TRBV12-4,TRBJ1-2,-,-,CASSVSNYGYTF,TGTGCCAGCAGTGTGTCAAACTATGGCTACACCTTC
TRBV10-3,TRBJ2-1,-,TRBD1,CAISYRQGQGYNEQFF,TGTGCCATCAGCTATAGACAGGGGCAAGGGTACAATGAGCAGTTCTTC
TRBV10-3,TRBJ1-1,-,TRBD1,CAISEEGGTGQNTEAFF,TGTGCCATCAGTGAGGAGGGTGGGACAGGGCAAAACACTGAAGCTTTCTTT
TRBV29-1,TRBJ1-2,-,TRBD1,CSAARGGQGISGYTF,TGCAGCGCAGCCAGGGGCGGACAGGGGATTTCTGGCTACACCTTC
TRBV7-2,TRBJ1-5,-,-,CASSRTAPDQPQHF,TGTGCCAGCAGCCGGACAGCCCCTGATCAGCCCCAGCATTTT
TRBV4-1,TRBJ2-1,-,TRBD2,CASSQELGGRGYNEQFF,TGCGCCAGCAGCCAAGAATTGGGGGGGAGGGGCTACAATGAGCAGTTCTTC
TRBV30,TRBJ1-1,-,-,CASRGGASEAFF,TGTGCCTCACGTGGGGGGGCATCTGAAGCTTTCTTT
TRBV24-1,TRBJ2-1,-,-,CATSDFRGSDEQFF,TGTGCCACCAGTGATTTCAGAGGGAGCGATGAGCAGTTCTTC
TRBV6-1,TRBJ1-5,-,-,CASSDTREGNQPQHF,TGTGCCAGCAGTGACACCCGGGAGGGCAATCAGCCCCAGCATTTT
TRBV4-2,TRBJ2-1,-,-,CASSHPGEHYEQFF,TGTGCCAGCAGCCACCCGGGGGAGCATTATGAGCAGTTCTTC
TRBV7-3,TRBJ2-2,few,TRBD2,CASSPLAGSLSGELFF,TGTGCCAGCAGCCCTCTAGCGGGAAGTCTTTCCGGGGAGCTGTTTTTT
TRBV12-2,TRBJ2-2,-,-,CASRSGLAGGKTGELFF,TGTGCAAGTCGCTCGGGACTAGCGGGAGGAAAGACCGGGGAGCTGTTTTTT
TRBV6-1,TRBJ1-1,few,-,CASSEVLGRNTEAFF,TGTGCCAGCAGTGAAGTGTTAGGGAGGAACACTGAAGCTTTCTTT
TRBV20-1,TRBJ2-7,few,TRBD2,CSAPETSSF,TGCAGTGCCCCAGAGACTAGCTCCTTC
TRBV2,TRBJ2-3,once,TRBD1,CASKRTGGGTDTQYF,TGTGCCAGCAAACGGACAGGGGGAGGCACAGATACGCAGTATTTT
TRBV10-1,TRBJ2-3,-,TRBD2,CASSDASGTSTDTQYF,TGCGCCAGCAGTGATGCTAGCGGGACTAGCACAGATACGCAGTATTTT
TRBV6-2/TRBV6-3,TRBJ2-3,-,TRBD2,CASSYSTFGASGSPDTQYF,TGTGCCAGCAGTTACTCGACATTCGGTGCTAGCGGGAGCCCAGATACGCAGTATTTT
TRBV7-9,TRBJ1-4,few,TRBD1,CASSGQGLTNEKLFF,TGTGCCAGCAGCGGACAGGGTTTGACTAATGAAAAACTGTTTTTT
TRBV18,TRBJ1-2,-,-,CASSPQGNNGGYTF,TGTGCCAGCTCACCTCAGGGTAACAACGGTGGCTACACCTTC
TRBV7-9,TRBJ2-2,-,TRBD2,CASRLTSGRTGELFF,TGTGCCAGCAGATTGACTAGCGGGAGAACCGGGGAGCTGTTTTTT
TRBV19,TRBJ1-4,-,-,CASSIWTQGVHEKLFF,TGTGCCAGTAGTATTTGGACACAGGGAGTACACGAAAAACTGTTTTTT
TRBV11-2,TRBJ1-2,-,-,CASSFYGGDNGYTF,TGTGCCAGCAGCTTTTACGGGGGGGACAATGGCTACACCTTC
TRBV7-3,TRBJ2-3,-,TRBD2,CASSLTPGLVYGTDTQYF,TGTGCCAGCAGCTTAACCCCGGGACTAGTTTATGGCACAGATACGCAGTATTTT
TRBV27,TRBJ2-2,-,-,CASTRGRSGTGELFF,TGTGCCAGCACTCGGGGGAGAAGCGGCACCGGGGAGCTGTTTTTT
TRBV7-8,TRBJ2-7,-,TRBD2,CASSLSNSGSLYEQYF,TGTGCCAGCAGCTTAAGTAATAGCGGGAGTCTCTACGAGCAGTACTTC
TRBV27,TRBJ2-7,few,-,CASKGLARYEQYF,TGTGCCAGCAAGGGACTCGCCCGCTACGAGCAGTACTTC
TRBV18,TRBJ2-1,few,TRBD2,CASSPGLAGNEQFF,TGTGCCAGCTCACCGGGACTAGCGGGAAATGAGCAGTTCTTC
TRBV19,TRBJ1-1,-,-,CASSISGGSFANTEAFF,TGTGCCAGTAGTATTTCGGGGGGAAGTTTCGCGAACACTGAAGCTTTCTTT
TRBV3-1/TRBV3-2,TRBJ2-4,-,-,CASSSGVAKNIQYF,TGTGCCAGCAGCTCAGGGGTAGCCAAAAACATTCAGTACTTC
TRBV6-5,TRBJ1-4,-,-,CASSLDSNNEKLFF,TGTGCCAGCAGTCTGGACAGCAATAATGAAAAACTGTTTTTT
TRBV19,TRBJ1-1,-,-,CASSIDIRDGTEAFF,TGTGCCAGTAGTATAGACATCAGGGATGGCACTGAAGCTTTCTTT
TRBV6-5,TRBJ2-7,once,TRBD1,CASSFDRGDEQYF,TGTGCCAGCAGTTTCGACAGGGGTGATGAGCAGTACTTC
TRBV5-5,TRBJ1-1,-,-,CASSLYPGMNTEAFF,TGTGCCAGCAGCTTGTATCCAGGGATGAACACTGAAGCTTTCTTT
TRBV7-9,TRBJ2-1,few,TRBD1,CASSARGSSYNEQFF,TGTGCCAGCAGCGCCAGGGGGAGCTCCTACAATGAGCAGTTCTTC
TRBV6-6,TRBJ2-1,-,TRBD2,CASSLKSGTSGNNEQFF,TGTGCCAGCAGTCTCAAATCCGGGACTAGCGGGAACAATGAGCAGTTCTTC
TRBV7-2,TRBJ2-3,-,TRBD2,CASSPRTSLPTDTQYF,TGTGCCAGCAGCCCCCGGACTAGCTTACCCACAGATACGCAGTATTTT
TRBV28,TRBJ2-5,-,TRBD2,CASNGGGRGKTQYF,TGTGCCAGCAATGGAGGCGGGAGAGGAAAGACCCAGTACTTC
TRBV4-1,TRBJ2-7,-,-,CASSQVEDSYEQYF,TGCGCCAGCAGCCAAGTGGAGGACTCCTACGAGCAGTACTTC
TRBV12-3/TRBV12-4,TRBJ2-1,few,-,CASSLSSLREQFF,TGTGCCAGCAGCCTCTCTAGCCTCCGGGAGCAGTTCTTC
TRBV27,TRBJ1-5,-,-,CASSLLQGVQPQHF,TGTGCCAGCAGTTTATTGCAGGGCGTTCAGCCCCAGCATTTT
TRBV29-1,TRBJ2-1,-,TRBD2,CSAVWRLANYNEQFF,TGCAGCGCCGTGTGGCGACTAGCGAATTACAATGAGCAGTTCTTC
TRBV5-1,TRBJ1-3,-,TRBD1,CASSRGVGGTGNTIYF,TGCGCCAGCAGCCGCGGCGTAGGGGGCACTGGAAACACCATATATTTT